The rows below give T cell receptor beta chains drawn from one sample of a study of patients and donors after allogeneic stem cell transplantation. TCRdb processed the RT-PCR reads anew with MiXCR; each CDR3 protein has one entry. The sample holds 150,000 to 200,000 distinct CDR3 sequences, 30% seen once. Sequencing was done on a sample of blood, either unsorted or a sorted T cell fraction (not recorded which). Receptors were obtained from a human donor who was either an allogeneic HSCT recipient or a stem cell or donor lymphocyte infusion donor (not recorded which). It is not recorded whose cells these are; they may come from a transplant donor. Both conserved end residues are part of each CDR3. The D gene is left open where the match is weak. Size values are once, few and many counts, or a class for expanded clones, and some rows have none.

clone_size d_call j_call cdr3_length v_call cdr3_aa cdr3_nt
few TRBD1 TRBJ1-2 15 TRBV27 CASSLLDRGKSGYTF TGTGCCAGCAGTTTATTGGACAGGGGAAAATCGGGCTACACCTTC
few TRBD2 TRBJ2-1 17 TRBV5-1 CASRRLPGLAGEDEQFF TGCGCCAGCCGCCGTTTACCGGGACTAGCGGGAGAAGATGAGCAGTTCTTC
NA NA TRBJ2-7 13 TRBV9 CASSVGERTVQYF TGTGCCAGCAGCGTGGGAGAGCGAACGGTGCAGTACTTC
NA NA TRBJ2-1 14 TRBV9 CASSRLGSYNEQFF TGTGCCAGTTCAAGACTCGGCTCCTACAATGAGCAGTTCTTC
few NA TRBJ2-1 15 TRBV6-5 CASSYSIGQPNEQFF TGTGCCAGCAGTTACTCGATAGGCCAGCCTAATGAGCAGTTCTTC
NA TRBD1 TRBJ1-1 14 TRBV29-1 CSALPGTGNTEAFF TGCAGCGCACTTCCCGGGACAGGGAACACTGAAGCTTTCTTT
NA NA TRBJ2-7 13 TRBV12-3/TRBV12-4 CASSFRAYGEQYF TGTGCCAGCAGTTTCCGGGCTTACGGCGAGCAGTACTTC
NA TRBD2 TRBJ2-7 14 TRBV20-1 CSARSASGRYEQYF TGCAGTGCTAGATCCGCTAGCGGGAGGTACGAGCAGTACTTC
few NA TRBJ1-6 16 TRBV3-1 CASSQVVGQPNSPLHF TGTGCCAGCAGCCAAGTGGTAGGACAGCCTAATTCACCCCTCCACTTT
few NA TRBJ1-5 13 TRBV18 CASSPAGRQPQHF TGTGCCAGCTCACCAGCAGGCAGGCAGCCCCAGCATTTT
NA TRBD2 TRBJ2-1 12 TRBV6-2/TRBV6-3 CASSIGRDEQFF TGTGCCAGCTCCATCGGGAGGGATGAGCAGTTCTTC
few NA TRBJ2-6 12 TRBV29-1 CSVEGGANVLTF TGCAGCGTTGAGGGAGGGGCCAACGTCCTGACTTTC
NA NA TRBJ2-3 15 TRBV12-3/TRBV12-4 CASSFEGRYTDTQYF TGTGCCAGCAGTTTCGAGGGGCGCTACACAGATACGCAGTATTTT